This paragraph reports one T cell receptor (beta chain). No antigen is known for it. The record originates from a study of cytomegalovirus exposure and HLA in healthy donors. In the PCR, 60 Vbeta and 13 Jbeta primers were used. How the authors handled the data: Later reanalysis found 70 million to 95 million unique TCR beta chains, roughly 10 million of them shared. Sequenced by immunoSEQ multiplex PCR; TCRdb stores in-frame clones only, minus some. V and J calls and clone size come straight from that table; D and trimming were deduced from the DNA. The table records 80,000 to 100,000 clones, over 70% of them present only once. V was trimmed by 5 bases and J by 8 bases, leaving 21 bases between them. This CDR3 contains 14 residues. Germline V gene sequence: CDR1 GTSNPN, CDR2 SVGIG (reference sequence). Points from the study as a whole: While the bulk of TCR sequences proved rare, some public TCRs turned up in many donors. Reportedly, fewer N-insertions than the approximately 650-donor mean appeared in an Asian-associated ancestry cluster in a later analysis.

Sequencing was done on a sample of PBMCs. This TCR derives from a young man in good health and CMV-seropositive. The rearrangement links TRBV30 to TRBJ1-2; TRBD1 might be the D (5 bases). This chain's CDR3 is CAWFTSGGALGYTF. CDR3 DNA: TGTGCCTGGTTTACATCCGGAGGGGCCCTGGGCTACACCTTC.